This T cell receptor (beta chain) appears in the sequencing data of a study of T cells in Graves' hyperthyroidism and ophthalmopathy. A few counts support this clonotype. No antigen is known for it. Study outcomes and limitations: Most thyroid clonotypes with frequency above 0.001 were detected in blood.

Patients aged 18 to 65 had newly diagnosed hyperthyroidism that had lasted under 2 months. Those patients with uncontrolled infection, other autoimmune disease, pregnancy or lactation were excluded. The CDR3 has 8 amino acids. V lost 8 bases, J lost 5 bases, and 0 bases lay in between. The germline gives CDR1 MNHGY, CDR2 SVAAGI. The source material, RNA transcripts, was used to amplify TCR beta CDR3 regions. The study used the HTBI primer set for a first-round RT-PCR of the TCR CDR3. TCRdb analysed the multiplex PCR reads with MiXCR anew, one entry per CDR3 protein. The sample lists 800,000 or so distinct CDR3 sequences; over 35% were seen once.

Sequences were obtained from blood. The TCR comes from a man aged 18 to 29 with Graves' hyperthyroidism. The chain has TRBV6-9 and TRBJ2-5, with no clear D. The DNA for the CDR3 is TGTGCCAGCGAGACCCAGTACTTC. This codes for CASETQYF.